This T cell receptor beta chain was sequenced for a study of vaccination and CD4 T cells after COVID-19. Overall study findings and caveats: Median reactive clonotypes, those recognizing SARS-CoV-2, rose from roughly 19 to 38, not significantly.

Treatment: approximately nine-day PBMC culture with coronavirus spike peptide pools or control peptides (ViraFEST assay). Cultured CD4+ T cells had their DNA profiled by the Oncomine TCR Beta short-read assay. TCRdb processed the PCR reads anew with MiXCR; each CDR3 protein has one entry. The top ten hold 20% to 25% of the sample, which has 15,000 or so distinct CDR3 sequences, less than 40% seen once. As regards this clonotype: Its antigen is unidentified.

V was shortened by 0 bases and J by 2 bases, with 14 bases between the two germline ends. This CDR3 has 16 residues. CDR1 is MNHEY, CDR2 SVGAGI, per germline. V usage is TRBV6-5 and J usage is TRBJ2-7; a possible D gene is TRBD1 (6 bases). Sequenced here: CD4+ T cells from blood, cultured in vitro, sampled before SARS-CoV-2 vaccination. This clonotype originated in a human donor who received a COVID-19 vaccine. CDR3 sequence reads: CASSYSLTGTTYEQYF. Written as DNA, the CDR3 is TGTGCCAGCAGTTACTCGTTGACAGGTACAACCTACGAGCAGTACTTC.